This T cell receptor beta chain was recovered during a study of blood T cells in healthy people across ages. Study-level points and caveats: Naive and antigen-experienced cells could not be conclusively compared, given unsorted PBMCs.

With regard to this clonotype: Its antigen is not identified. An end of the junction differs from the germline gene, which may be a read error.

Total RNA amounts of at least 6 micrograms were extracted per sample. The CDR3 length is 15 residues. Germline V gene data show CDR1 as SGHTA and CDR2 as FQGNSA. Combining a sample-barcoded 5' primer with a J-beta primer mix, a second PCR ran for roughly 7 to 11 cycles. The template-switch adaptor was a 5' adaptor with 12 random nucleotides. It tagged each cDNA molecule. MiXCR, applied by TCRdb to the 5' RACE reads, yields one record per CDR3 protein. The sample consists of 700,000 or so distinct CDR3 sequences, roughly 43% of them appearing once. Sequences were obtained from blood. The chain employs TRBV7-2 and TRBJ1-1, with 10 bases that match TRBD1. This sequence was found in a man at least 80 years old in good health. CDR3 loop: CASSFRQGARTGAFF. The CDR3 nucleotides are TGTGCCAGCAGCTTTAGACAGGGGGCGCGTACTGGAGCTTTCTTT.